One sample yielded the 2 T cell receptor beta chains listed below, sequenced in a study of blood T cell repertoires in COVID-19. The protocol was immunoSEQ multiplex PCR, while the TCRdb copy is restricted to in-frame clones and leaves out a portion. The sample contains some 180,000 clones, about 88% of which appear only once. Input material: peripheral blood. These receptors all come from a man aged 50 to 59 with COVID-19, enrolled during active disease.

V and J are TRBV5-1 and TRBJ2-2; the D gene is possibly TRBD1 (5 bases). CDR1 is SGHRS and CDR2 is YFSETQ in the germline V gene. The CDR3 length is 14 residues. Trimming pared 6 bases from V and 0 bases from J, leaving 9 bases between. CDR3 protein: CASTRTSNTGELFF. The DNA for the CDR3 is TGCGCCAGCACCCGGACATCGAACACCGGGGAGCTGTTTTTT.

The J gene is TRBJ2-2, the V gene TRBV10-3, with TRBD2 as a possible D gene (7 bases). CDR3 length: 14 residues. The germline V and J ends were trimmed by 9 bases and 0 bases, with 11 bases remaining between them. The germline gives CDR1 ENHRY, CDR2 SYGVKD. The CDR3 loop is CAIWEGANTGELFF. The DNA of the CDR3 is TGTGCCATATGGGAGGGGGCGAACACCGGGGAGCTGTTTTTT.